Below, 30 T cell receptor beta chains from the same sample are listed, as sequenced in a study of preoperative IRX-2 immunotherapy in early breast cancer. The treatment denotes: preoperative locoregional IRX-2 cytokine immunotherapy. Sequencing was performed with immunoSEQ multiplex PCR; in TCRdb, only in-frame clones are kept and a portion is missing. The repertoire includes roughly 27,000 clones, roughly four fifths of them detected once, and around 7% sits in the top ten. The sample consisted of lymph node tissue, taken after IRX-2 immunotherapy. All receptors come from a human donor with breast cancer.

The chain links TRBV7-5 to TRBJ2-3; TRBD2 is the table's D call and was not checked against the DNA. TRBV7-5 is shown as a pseudogene. The CDR3 consists of 16 residues. The CDR3 sequence is CASSFPQRSSTDTQYF. The CDR3 DNA follows: TGTGCCAGCAGCTTCCCTCAGCGGTCTAGCACAGATACGCAGTATTTT.

The chain combines TRBV30 with TRBJ2-7; D is uncertain. The CDR3 consists of 11 residues. The germline V and J ends were trimmed by 0 bases and 4 bases, with 4 bases remaining between them. The germline V gene has CDR1 GTSNPN and CDR2 SVGIG (reference sequence). CDR3 loop: CAWSVLYEQYF. The CDR3 DNA sequence: TGTGCCTGGAGTGTATTATACGAGCAGTACTTC.

This clone has a handful of counts. This chain links TRBV23-1 with TRBJ1-5; 8 positions agree with TRBD1. TRBV23-1 is identified as an open reading frame with a role that is uncertain. The trim removed 6 bases at V and 0 bases at J, leaving 10 bases unmatched. CDR3 length equals 17 residues. The CDR3: CASRCDRDRHSNQPQHF. The CDR3 coding sequence is TGCGCCAGCAGATGTGACCGGGACAGGCATAGCAATCAGCCCCAGCATTTT.

The V and J genes are TRBV6-8 and TRBJ2-7; 7 nucleotides line up with TRBD1. CDR3 length equals 13 residues. V shed 10 bases and J 6 bases; nucleotides not matched to a gene: 12. CDR1 is MNHGY, CDR2 SAAAGT, per germline. The CDR3 DNA reads TGTGCCACAAGACAGGGAAGCGGACCCGAGCAGTACTTC. This codes for CATRQGSGPEQYF.

The genes are TRBV1 and TRBJ2-1; the table's D call, TRBD1, has no DNA check behind it. TRBV1 is reported as a pseudogene. The CDR3 totals 15 residues. The DNA for the CDR3 is TGCGCCAGCAGCCCCGGACAGGGGAGGTCCCATGAGCAGTTCTTC. Translated, it gives CASSPGQGRSHEQFF.

The rearrangement links TRBV10-2 to TRBJ2-3, with 11 bases aligning to TRBD2. The J segment lost 4 bases and the V segment lost 3 bases, leaving 6 bases of the junction unmatched. The CDR3 consists of 16 residues. Germline CDR1 is WSHSY and CDR2 is SAAADI. This CDR3 is CASSDSLAGGSDTQYF. The CDR3 coding sequence is TGCGCCAGCAGTGACTCCCTAGCGGGAGGATCAGATACGCAGTATTTT.

CDR3 sequence reads: CASSPADTNTEAFF. As DNA, the CDR3 is TGTGCCAGCAGCCCCGCCGACACGAACACTGAAGCTTTCTTT. This sequence joins TRBV6-8 and TRBJ1-1; D gene ambiguous. Looked up from germline, CDR1 is MNHGY and CDR2 is SAAAGT. The CDR3 loop spans 14 amino acids. V was cut by 6 bases and J by 1 base, with 12 bases left in between.

The chain has TRBV6-7 and TRBJ2-7; weak D call: TRBD1 (6 bases). TRBV6-7 is given ORF status, its function remaining uncertain. The CDR3 has 15 amino acids. Deletions cut 0 bases from V and 5 bases from J, with 14 bases between. The CDR3 reads CASSYSERTANEQYF. CDR3 nucleotides: TGTGCCAGCAGTTACTCAGAGCGGACAGCCAACGAGCAGTACTTC.

In its sample, this clone was seen once. This sequence joins TRBV11-3 and TRBJ2-7, with 12 bases that match TRBD1. This CDR3 has 15 amino acids. V dropped 6 bases and J dropped 5; count of bases not matched to a gene: 8. Looked up from germline, CDR1 is SGHNT and CDR2 is YENEEA. The chain's CDR3 is CASSFPGTGGNEQYF. The CDR3 bases are TGTGCCAGCAGTTTTCCCGGGACAGGGGGCAACGAGCAGTACTTC.

The chain couples TRBV7-1 to TRBJ2-3; 13 nucleotides match TRBD2. TRBV7-1 is annotated as an ORF whose role is uncertain. CDR3 length: 19 amino acids. V lost 6 bases, J lost 0 bases, and 12 bases stayed unmatched. The CDR3 bases are TGTGCCAGCAGATACCCCACTAGCGGGAGGGCCGATAGCACAGATACGCAGTATTTT. This gives the protein CASRYPTSGRADSTDTQYF.

DNA of the CDR3: TGTGCCGCCATGGCAGCGGGGGGCACTGAAGCTTTCTTT. Translated: CAAMAAGGTEAFF. V gene TRBV6-8 combines with J gene TRBJ1-1, with D maybe TRBD1 (5 bases). Per germline, CDR1 MNHGY and CDR2 SAAAGT. V gave up 11 bases and J gave up 4 bases, with 17 bases separating them. The CDR3 totals 13 residues.

The V and J genes are TRBV12-5 and TRBJ1-2; maybe TRBD1 (6 bases). The CDR3 is 12 residues long. From germline, CDR1 is LGHNT and CDR2 FRNRAP. Trimming left V 7 bases short and J 8 bases short, with 14 bases between. The CDR3 sequence: CASAIQGKGYTF. The CDR3 DNA reads as TGTGCTAGTGCCATACAGGGAAAAGGCTACACCTTC.

This chain uses TRBV7-4 with TRBJ2-6; 8 bases fit TRBD1. The J segment lost 2 bases and the V segment lost 4 bases, leaving 7 bases of the junction unmatched. The CDR3 totals 17 residues. Germline lookup yields CDR1 SGHVT and CDR2 SQSDAQ. In nucleotides, the CDR3 is TGTGCCAGCAGCTGGACTTCAGGGGGCACTGGGGCCAACGTCCTGACTTTC. Residues: CASSWTSGGTGANVLTF.

This clone has just a few counts. The chain links TRBV29-1 to TRBJ1-1; tentatively, D is TRBD1 (5 bases). Trimming removed 3 bases from V and 4 bases from J, with 12 bases in between. Germline values: CDR1 SQVTM, CDR2 ANQGSEA. The CDR3 extends over 13 amino acids. CDR3 protein: CSVDGGVVTEAFF. The DNA of the CDR3 is TGCAGCGTTGACGGGGGGGTTGTCACTGAAGCTTTCTTT.

The chain recombines TRBV28 with TRBJ2-1, with 8 bases fitting TRBD2. V dropped 5 bases and J dropped 6; count of bases not matched to a gene: 6. The CDR3 runs 14 residues. Germline assignment: CDR1 MDHEN and CDR2 SYDVKM. In DNA form, the CDR3 reads TGTGCCAGCAGTCGGGCTAGCGGGCGCAATGAGCAGTTCTTC. Translation: CASSRASGRNEQFF.

This chain joins TRBV6-8 and TRBJ2-5; tentative D call: TRBD1 (6 bases). Germline V gene sequence: CDR1 MNHGY, CDR2 SAAAGT. Deletions cut 6 bases from V and 2 bases from J, with 10 bases between. The CDR3 length is 13 residues. CDR3: CASSGTSQETQYF. CDR3 nucleotide sequence: TGTGCCAGCAGCGGGACATCTCAAGAGACCCAGTACTTC.

The genes are TRBV5-1 and TRBJ2-3, with 7 bases fitting TRBD1. V lost 0 bases, J lost 1 base, and 5 bases stayed unmatched. In germline, CDR1 is SGHRS, CDR2 YFSETQ. The CDR3 is 16 amino acids. Written as DNA, the CDR3 is TGCGCCAGCAGCTTGGTAGGGGGCTCGGGCACAGATACGCAGTATTTT. Translation gives CASSLVGGSGTDTQYF.

This clone came up a few times. The chain couples TRBV18 to TRBJ1-2; TRBD1 agrees at 9 bases. The CDR3 is 14 amino acids. Per the germline V gene, CDR1 is KGHSH and CDR2 is LQKENI. The junction had 3 bases not matched to a gene; V was cut back by 3 bases and J by 4 bases. CDR3 nucleotide sequence: TGTGCCAGCTCACCGGGACAGGGTGCCTATGGCTACACCTTC. Encoded protein: CASSPGQGAYGYTF.

This chain joins TRBV7-4 and TRBJ2-7; no reliable D call. There are 13 residues in the CDR3. Germline V gene sequence: CDR1 SGHVT, CDR2 SQSDAQ. Trimming cost V 2 bases and J 6 bases, with 11 bases left between them. DNA of the CDR3: TGTGCCAGCAGCTTATCTGTTTTGGGCGAGCAGTACTTC. This sequence encodes CASSLSVLGEQYF.

The chain carries TRBV5-1 and TRBJ2-7, with D unclear. This CDR3 has 15 residues. Trimming removed 0 bases from V and 3 bases from J, with 13 bases in between. In germline, CDR1 is SGHRS, CDR2 YFSETQ. The CDR3 DNA sequence: TGCGCCAGCAGCTTGGAACGGAGCCAGAGCTACGAGCAGTACTTC. It specifies CASSLERSQSYEQYF.

The V call is TRBV7-1, the J call TRBJ2-7, with D maybe TRBD1 (5 bases). TRBV7-1 is an ORF; its function is uncertain. Trimming took off 3 bases at V and 2 bases at J, with 8 bases between the two ends. CDR3 length: 13 residues. The CDR3 reads CASSSIRAYEQYF. The CDR3 bases are TGTGCCAGCAGCTCCATCAGGGCCTACGAGCAGTACTTC.

The chain links TRBV5-1 to TRBJ2-2; 10 nucleotides align to TRBD1. Germline V gives CDR1 SGHRS, CDR2 YFSETQ. The length of the CDR3 is 15 residues. Trimming cost V 0 bases and J 6 bases; bases outside gene matches: 2. CDR3 loop: CASSLEGTGAGELFF. The CDR3 nucleotides are TGCGCCAGCAGCTTGGAAGGGACAGGGGCCGGGGAGCTGTTTTTT.

In its sample, this clone was seen once. J is TRBJ2-6 and V is TRBV19; the match to TRBD2 covers 7 bases. The junction had 5 bases not matched to a gene; V was cut back by 4 bases and J by 2 bases. This CDR3 comprises 16 residues. Germline values: CDR1 LNHDA, CDR2 SQIVND (reference sequence). This CDR3 reads CASSREGSTGANVLTF. In DNA, the CDR3 is TGTGCCAGTAGTAGGGAGGGCTCAACTGGGGCCAACGTCCTGACTTTC.

V usage is TRBV12-2 and J usage is TRBJ2-5. TRBV12-2 counts as a pseudogene. CDR3 length: 13 residues. The CDR3 DNA reads TGTGCAAGTCGCCCCCAAGGTTCGGAGACCCAGTACTTC. Protein sequence: CASRPQGSETQYF.

This chain uses TRBV6-8 with TRBJ2-1; 9 bases map to TRBD1. CDR1 is MNHGY and CDR2 is SAAAGT in the germline V gene. This CDR3 is built from 17 residues. The ends lost 5 bases at V and 6 bases at J; junction bases unmatched: 14. The CDR3 loop is CASSLALSQGASNEQFF. The DNA of the CDR3 is TGTGCCAGCAGTCTGGCTTTGTCACAGGGGGCCTCCAATGAGCAGTTCTTC.

The DNA of the CDR3 is TGTGCCAGCAGTAGGCTAACTTTCACTGAAGCTTTCTTT. Residues: CASSRLTFTEAFF. This rearrangement joins TRBV6-8 to TRBJ1-1; D gene ambiguous. Germline assignment: CDR1 MNHGY and CDR2 SAAAGT. The CDR3 is made up of 13 amino acids. V shed 5 bases and J shed 4 bases, with 11 bases lying between them.

The chain has TRBV11-3 and TRBJ1-4, with D unresolved. CDR1 SGHNT and CDR2 YENEEA come from the germline V gene. Trimming stripped 4 bases from V and 2 bases from J, with 17 bases between. CDR3 length equals 17 residues. In DNA, the CDR3 is TGTGCCAGCAGCTCCGGTGTAGGAGCCTATACTAATGAAAAACTGTTTTTT. Protein: CASSSGVGAYTNEKLFF.

This chain links TRBV6-8 with TRBJ1-5, with a possible D match to TRBD1 (5 bases). Germline values: CDR1 MNHGY, CDR2 SAAAGT. Trimming shortened V by 3 bases and J by 2 bases, and 11 bases separated the two germline ends. The CDR3 is made up of 15 amino acids. The CDR3 loop is CASSYGGRRNQPQHF. DNA for the CDR3: TGTGCCAGCAGTTATGGGGGTAGACGCAATCAGCCCCAGCATTTT.

This clone showed up just once. V gene TRBV7-2 combines with J gene TRBJ1-4; D might be TRBD1 (6 bases). Trimming took off 5 bases at V and 0 bases at J, with 16 bases between the two ends. This CDR3 is 17 amino acids long. The V gene's germline CDR1 is SGHTA and CDR2 FQGNSA. The CDR3 loop reads CASSQGRGVATNEKLFF. DNA of the CDR3: TGTGCCAGCAGCCAGGGGAGGGGTGTTGCAACTAATGAAAAACTGTTTTTT.

The V call is TRBV6-8, the J call TRBJ2-3, with D unresolved. The ends were cut back, 5 bases at V and 5 bases at J, with 11 bases in the middle. The CDR3 covers 13 residues. From germline, CDR1 is MNHGY and CDR2 SAAAGT. CDR3 coding DNA: TGTGCCAGCAGTCCCTTAGCCGTAGATACGCAGTATTTT. Its translation: CASSPLAVDTQYF.